This is a list of T cell receptor beta chains from one sample in a study of blood T cell repertoires in COVID-19. TCRdb's table, derived via immunoSEQ multiplex PCR, lists solely in-frame clones and lacks some. The repertoire holds roughly 230,000 clones, roughly 84% seen once, with under 7% in the top ten. The specimen sequenced was PBMCs or T cells enriched from blood (not recorded which). The receptors were sampled from a woman aged 45-65 years who had been exposed to COVID-19. Each CDR3 is given with its conserved first and last residue. Each record gives: D gene, clone size, J gene, V gene, CDR3 DNA, CDR3 protein. D genes are given only for firm matches. For some rows the clone size is stated as once, few or many, or as a class when expanded; others skip it.

d_call: .
clone_size: .
j_call: TRBJ1-1
v_call: TRBV3-1/TRBV3-2
cdr3_nt: TGTGCCAGCAGTCCGGACACCCCCGGCACTGAAGCTTTCTTT
cdr3_aa: CASSPDTPGTEAFF

d_call: .
clone_size: few
j_call: TRBJ1-4
v_call: TRBV28
cdr3_nt: TGTGCCAGCAGGGGAACAGGAGCCTTTAATGAAAAACTGTTTTTT
cdr3_aa: CASRGTGAFNEKLFF

d_call: .
clone_size: .
j_call: TRBJ1-1
v_call: TRBV7-3
cdr3_nt: TGTGCCAGCAGCTCTGGGGGGAGCACTGAAGCTTTCTTT
cdr3_aa: CASSSGGSTEAFF

d_call: .
clone_size: once
j_call: TRBJ1-1
v_call: TRBV29-1
cdr3_nt: TGCAGCGTGGCGGGACGGATGAACACTGAAGCTTTCTTT
cdr3_aa: CSVAGRMNTEAFF

d_call: TRBD1
clone_size: .
j_call: TRBJ1-5
v_call: TRBV12-3/TRBV12-4
cdr3_nt: TGTGCCAGCACCCCGGACAGGGATCAGCCCCAGCATTTT
cdr3_aa: CASTPDRDQPQHF

d_call: TRBD1
clone_size: once
j_call: TRBJ1-1
v_call: TRBV28
cdr3_nt: TGTGCCAGCAGGGGGGACAGGGAAACTGAAGCTTTCTTT
cdr3_aa: CASRGDRETEAFF

d_call: .
clone_size: .
j_call: TRBJ1-1
v_call: TRBV3-1/TRBV3-2
cdr3_nt: TGTGCCAGCAGCCAAAGGGGACATCGGGACACTGAAGCTTTCTTT
cdr3_aa: CASSQRGHRDTEAFF

d_call: .
clone_size: .
j_call: TRBJ1-4
v_call: TRBV5-6
cdr3_nt: TGTGCCAGCACTAGGGGTCTTAATGAAAAACTGTTTTTT
cdr3_aa: CASTRGLNEKLFF

d_call: TRBD1
clone_size: .
j_call: TRBJ1-2
v_call: TRBV12-5
cdr3_nt: TGTGCTAGTGGTTTGTCCGCTACAGGGGGCTATGGCTACACCTTC
cdr3_aa: CASGLSATGGYGYTF

d_call: TRBD1
clone_size: few
j_call: TRBJ2-7
v_call: TRBV5-1
cdr3_nt: TGCGCCAGCAGCTTGGCCCAGGGGGCATCCTACGAGCAGTACTTC
cdr3_aa: CASSLAQGASYEQYF

d_call: TRBD2
clone_size: few
j_call: TRBJ2-2
v_call: TRBV28
cdr3_nt: TGTGCCAGCAGTTTGGGAGGGGCGAACACCGGGGAGCTGTTTTTT
cdr3_aa: CASSLGGANTGELFF

d_call: .
clone_size: .
j_call: TRBJ1-2
v_call: TRBV19
cdr3_nt: TGTGCCAGTAGCACAGCTGGGGGCCTAATCTACACCTTC
cdr3_aa: CASSTAGGLIYTF

d_call: TRBD1
clone_size: .
j_call: TRBJ1-1
v_call: TRBV19
cdr3_nt: TGTGCCAGTACCAGGACAGGGAACACTGAAGCTTTCTTT
cdr3_aa: CASTRTGNTEAFF

d_call: .
clone_size: .
j_call: TRBJ1-1
v_call: TRBV20-1
cdr3_nt: TGCAGTGCTAGAAGGACGGGAGAAGCTTTCTTT
cdr3_aa: CSARRTGEAFF

d_call: TRBD2
clone_size: .
j_call: TRBJ2-2
v_call: TRBV6-2/TRBV6-3
cdr3_nt: TGTGCCAGCAGTTACTCGAGGGGACTAGCGGGGACTAACGGGGAGCTGTTTTTT
cdr3_aa: CASSYSRGLAGTNGELFF

d_call: .
clone_size: .
j_call: TRBJ1-6
v_call: TRBV4-3
cdr3_nt: TGCGCCAGCAGCCAAGAAAGCGGGGACGAGTCACCCCTCCACTTT
cdr3_aa: CASSQESGDESPLHF

d_call: TRBD1
clone_size: .
j_call: TRBJ1-2
v_call: TRBV5-1
cdr3_nt: TGCGCCAGCAGCTTGGACAGGGGGAATGGCTACACCTTC
cdr3_aa: CASSLDRGNGYTF

d_call: .
clone_size: .
j_call: TRBJ2-7
v_call: TRBV29-1
cdr3_nt: TGCAGCGCCCGGAGCTCCTACGAGCAGTACTTC
cdr3_aa: CSARSSYEQYF

d_call: .
clone_size: .
j_call: TRBJ2-2
v_call: TRBV5-5
cdr3_nt: TGTGCCAGCAGCCGAATAAGACAGGAGTGGGGGACCGGGGAGCTGTTTTTT
cdr3_aa: CASSRIRQEWGTGELFF

d_call: .
clone_size: .
j_call: TRBJ2-7
v_call: TRBV6-5
cdr3_nt: TGTGCCAGCAGCCGGACAGCGCGCTACGAGCAGTACTTC
cdr3_aa: CASSRTARYEQYF